The 21 T cell receptor beta chains presented below share a single source sample, sequenced in a study of cytomegalovirus exposure and HLA in healthy donors. PCR involved 60 Vbeta and 13 Jbeta primers. Here immunoSEQ multiplex PCR was the method, and the copy in TCRdb shows in-frame clones only, minus some. The sample contains fewer than 150,000 clones, around 73% of which appear only once. The sequenced sample consisted of PBMCs. The receptors originated from a human donor in good health.

V is TRBV6-1 and J is TRBJ2-7, with D possibly being TRBD1 (5 bases). The length of the CDR3 is 15 residues. Germline V gene data show CDR1 as MNHNS and CDR2 as SASEGT. The V end was cut by 6 bases, the J end by 1 base, with 16 bases between. CDR3 in DNA: TGTGCCAGCAGCTTGGACACGACGTTATCCTACGAGCAGTACTTC. Translated, it gives CASSLDTTLSYEQYF.

The CDR3 nucleotides read TGTGCCAGCTCACCACCGCAGACATACACAGATACGCAGTATTTT. Residues: CASSPPQTYTDTQYF. The chain has TRBV18 and TRBJ2-3, with D uncertain. This CDR3 is 15 amino acids long. V shed 0 bases and J shed 2 bases, with 9 bases lying between them. Per germline, CDR1 KGHSH and CDR2 LQKENI.

The chain employs TRBV28 and TRBJ1-2, with D perhaps TRBD1 (5 bases). V lost 2 bases and J lost 2, with 6 bases in between. Germline V gene lookup returns CDR1 MDHEN and CDR2 SYDVKM. The CDR3 spans 13 residues. DNA for the CDR3: TGTGCCAGCAGTTTAGACAGAAACTATGGCTACACCTTC. Protein sequence: CASSLDRNYGYTF.

This chain joins TRBV5-5 and TRBJ2-7; 8 nucleotides match TRBD1. Per germline, CDR1 SGHKS and CDR2 YYEKEE (reference sequence). Trimming took 5 bases from V and 3 from J; bases not matched to a gene: 10. There are 15 residues in the CDR3. CDR3 nucleotide sequence: TGTGCCAGCAGGACCGGACAGGGAATTATCTACGAGCAGTACTTC. It is translated as CASRTGQGIIYEQYF.

The V gene is TRBV19, the J gene TRBJ2-1; D call uncertain. Germline values: CDR1 LNHDA, CDR2 SQIVND (reference sequence). This CDR3 spans 14 amino acids. The V end lost 5 bases, the J end lost 9 bases, and 17 bases lay between the germline ends. The CDR3 DNA follows: TGTGCCAGTAGTCCTCGCTCACACATGGCTGAGCAGTTCTTC. Its translation: CASSPRSHMAEQFF.

CDR3 region: CASGDRQYNEQFF. The CDR3 coding sequence is TGTGCCAGCGGAGACAGACAATACAATGAGCAGTTCTTC. V gene TRBV21-1 combines with J gene TRBJ2-1; the DNA was not compared with TRBD1, the D call given in the table. TRBV21-1 is tagged as a pseudogene. The CDR3 sequence is 13 residues long.

The chain recombines TRBV7-9 with TRBJ2-7; D possibly corresponds to TRBD2 (6 bases). The CDR3 runs 13 residues. From germline, CDR1 is SEHNR and CDR2 FQNEAQ (reference sequence). Trimming cost V 3 bases and J 0 bases, with 6 bases left between them. The CDR3 region is CASSLGLSYEQYF. The DNA of the CDR3 is TGTGCCAGCAGCTTGGGACTCTCCTACGAGCAGTACTTC.

The chain carries TRBV4-1 and TRBJ2-5; D may be TRBD1 (6 bases). The CDR3 runs 16 residues. Germline V lookup: CDR1 MGHRA, CDR2 YSYEKL. With 4 bases removed from V and 5 bases from J, the gap between germline ends came to 20 bases. The CDR3 sequence: CASSLLGTPRRETQYF. The CDR3 coding sequence is TGCGCCAGCAGCCTCCTGGGGACACCACGACGGGAGACCCAGTACTTC.

The chain is built from TRBV6-5 and TRBJ2-7; D gene unclear. From germline, CDR1 is MNHEY and CDR2 SVGAGI. The CDR3 has 15 amino acids. Deletions cut 6 bases from V and 4 bases from J, with 19 bases between. CDR3 DNA: TGTGCCAGCAGCCCTGACATGGGCAGTAAGTACGAGCAGTACTTC. As protein: CASSPDMGSKYEQYF.

The CDR3 reads CASSSGGSISYEQYF. Written as DNA, the CDR3 is TGTGCCAGCAGCTCGGGGGGGTCCATCTCCTACGAGCAGTACTTC. The rearrangement links TRBV5-4 to TRBJ2-7, with 8 nucleotides matching TRBD2. The CDR3 covers 15 residues. Per germline, CDR1 SGHNT and CDR2 YYREEE (reference sequence). V lost 3 bases to trimming and J lost 0 bases; unmatched junction nucleotides: 5.

The V and J genes are TRBV5-1 and TRBJ2-5, with D possibly matching TRBD1 (5 bases). The CDR3 totals 14 residues. Germline-derived CDR1 and CDR2 are SGHRS and YFSETQ. Trimming shortened V by 6 bases and J by 4 bases, and 16 bases separated the two germline ends. CDR3 DNA sequence: TGCGCCAGCACCTTAGGGGCAGGGCGAGAGACCCAGTACTTC. Residues: CASTLGAGRETQYF.

To note about this clone: The junction shows a germline mismatch at one end, possibly a read error. The chain links TRBV7-9 to TRBJ1-2; 9 bases fit TRBD1. The CDR3 length is 16 residues. CDR1 is SEHNR, CDR2 FQNEAQ, per germline (reference sequence). Here the CDR3 reads CSSSLAVDRGLGGYTF. The CDR3 nucleotides are TGTTCCAGCAGCTTAGCGGTGGACAGGGGTCTAGGTGGCTACACCTTC.

Here the CDR3 reads CASRFSGTSATDTQYF. CDR3 in DNA: TGTGCCAGCAGGTTTTCCGGGACTAGCGCCACAGATACGCAGTATTTT. V is TRBV7-9 and J is TRBJ2-3, with TRBD2 matching 10 bases. The CDR3 is made up of 16 amino acids. V was pared by 6 bases and J by 2 bases, with 8 bases of the junction left unmatched. Germline V gene sequence: CDR1 SEHNR, CDR2 FQNEAQ (reference sequence).

The V call is TRBV18, the J call TRBJ2-5, with D perhaps matching TRBD2 (7 bases). Germline V gives CDR1 KGHSH, CDR2 LQKENI. The V end was cut by 3 bases, the J end by 3 bases, with 20 bases between. CDR3 length: 17 residues. The CDR3 DNA sequence: TGTGCCAGCTCACCCTATCCTTCGGGGGGCGACGAAGAGACCCAGTACTTC. It yields the protein CASSPYPSGGDEETQYF.

The V call is TRBV19, the J call TRBJ1-3, with 8 bases lining up with TRBD1. The CDR3 is made up of 16 amino acids. Losses at the gene ends were 1 base for V and 0 bases for J; bases not matched to a gene: 2. Germline V lookup: CDR1 LNHDA, CDR2 SQIVND (reference sequence). As DNA, the CDR3 is TGTGCCAGTAGTATAGGGGACAGGATCTCTGGAAACACCATATATTTT. Translated: CASSIGDRISGNTIYF.

This chain links TRBV11-3 with TRBJ1-5; TRBD1 agrees at 7 bases. The CDR3 consists of 13 residues. The germline V gene has CDR1 SGHNT and CDR2 YENEEA. With V trimmed by 5 bases and J by 6 bases, 4 bases remained unmatched. The CDR3 DNA reads as TGTGCCAGCAGCCGCGACAGGGCTCAGCCCCAGCATTTT. Translated: CASSRDRAQPQHF.

The chain recombines TRBV5-1 with TRBJ1-6; D unclear. The V and J ends lost 8 bases and 5 bases respectively, with 11 bases between them. The germline gives CDR1 SGHRS, CDR2 YFSETQ. The CDR3 is 13 residues long. The DNA of the CDR3 is TGCGCCAGTTCCGAGGCCGATAATTCACCCCTCCACTTT. Translated, it gives CASSEADNSPLHF.

The chain is built from TRBV10-3 and TRBJ2-2; 10 bases map to TRBD2. This CDR3 is built from 18 residues. The germline V gene encodes CDR1 ENHRY and CDR2 SYGVKD. J lost 0 bases, V lost 4 bases, and 8 bases had no gene match. CDR3: CAISVPLAGAANTGELFF. DNA for the CDR3: TGTGCCATCAGTGTTCCCCTAGCGGGAGCCGCGAACACCGGGGAGCTGTTTTTT.

The chain uses TRBV5-4 and TRBJ2-5; the match to TRBD1 covers 11 bases. The J call is doubtful: the DNA matches TRBJ2-7 better. Germline values: CDR1 SGHNT, CDR2 YYREEE (reference sequence). This CDR3 contains 14 residues. In DNA form, the CDR3 reads TGTGCCAGCAGCCAGGGACAGGGGGGGCACGAGCAGTACTTC. The encoded protein is CASSQGQGGHEQYF.

The chain uses TRBV28 and TRBJ1-1; no reliable D call. There are 16 residues in the CDR3. Germline V gene lookup returns CDR1 MDHEN and CDR2 SYDVKM. The V and J ends lost 5 bases and 0 bases respectively, with 16 bases between them. The CDR3 loop reads CASSPPIQFMNTEAFF. DNA for the CDR3: TGTGCCAGCAGTCCCCCTATACAGTTCATGAACACTGAAGCTTTCTTT. Full variable domain (outside the CDR3, taken from reference TRBV28 and TRBJ1-1): DVKVTQSSRYLVKRTGEKVFLECVQDMDHENMFWYRQDPGLGLRLIYFSYDVKMKEKGDIPEGYSVSREKKERFSLILESASTNQTSMYLCASSPPIQFMNTEAFFGQGTRLTVV.

The CDR3, as DNA: TGTGCCAGCAGCTTGGAGGGCGGAAGAGAAAAACTGTTTTTT. Residues: CASSLEGGREKLFF. The chain couples TRBV11-2 to TRBJ1-4; unclear D gene. Germline V gives CDR1 SGHAT, CDR2 FQNNGV. This CDR3 region has 14 residues. V dropped 3 bases and J dropped 8 bases, with 13 bases sitting between them. Full variable domain (rest looked up from reference TRBV11-2 and TRBJ1-4): EAGVAQSPRYKIIEKRQSVAFWCNPISGHATLYWYQQILGQGPKLLIQFQNNGVVDDSQLPKDRFSAERLKGVDSTLKIQPAKLEDSAVYLCASSLEGGREKLFFGSGTQLSVL.